These 25 T cell receptor beta chains originate from one sample sequenced in a study of vaccination and CD4 T cells after COVID-19. Sequenced with the Oncomine TCR Beta short-read assay was DNA taken from cultured CD4+ T cells. From the PCR reads, TCRdb called clonotypes with MiXCR, one entry per CDR3 protein. Altogether around 13,000 distinct CDR3 sequences are present, over 45% being singletons, with the ten largest covering roughly a quarter. The treatment denotes: approximately 9-day PBMC culture with coronavirus spike peptide pools or control peptides (ViraFEST assay). Antigen specificity for these receptors is unknown. Sequenced material: CD4+ T cells from blood, cultured in vitro. The receptors here all came from a human donor who had recovered from COVID-19.

This chain uses TRBV10-3 with TRBJ1-1; possibly TRBD1 for D (5 bases). Trimming left V 7 bases short and J 8 bases short, with 17 bases between. Germline-derived CDR1 and CDR2 are ENHRY and SYGVKD. This CDR3 comprises 13 residues. CDR3 in DNA: TGTGCCATCAAGACAGACTCGCCCCTAGAAGCTTTCTTT. It codes for CAIKTDSPLEAFF.

This clonotype turned up a few times. J is TRBJ2-3 and V is TRBV20-1; a weak D match, TRBD2 (6 bases). This CDR3 contains 16 residues. Between the trimmed V and J ends, which lost 7 bases and 4 bases, there was a span of 24 bases. Per the germline V gene, CDR1 is DFQATT and CDR2 is SNEGSKA (reference sequence). CDR3 in DNA: TGCAGTGTTAATCCCGGACTAATCTCGAGCCCAGATACGCAGTATTTT. This sequence encodes CSVNPGLISSPDTQYF.

This clonotype was counted a few times. This sequence joins TRBV6-5 and TRBJ2-1; D could derive from TRBD1 or TRBD2 (5 bases each). The CDR3 is made up of 15 amino acids. V gave up 3 bases and J gave up 3 bases, with 12 bases separating them. Germline V gives CDR1 MNHEY, CDR2 SVGAGI. The CDR3, as DNA: TGTGCCAGCAGTTATAGATTGGGACGCTACAATGAGCAGTTCTTC. It translates to CASSYRLGRYNEQFF.

This chain uses TRBV7-2 with TRBJ2-3, with 10 positions matching TRBD2. There are 17 residues in the CDR3. The V segment lost 3 bases and the J segment 1 base; nucleotides outside the gene matches: 7. Germline lookup yields CDR1 SGHTA and CDR2 FQGNSA. Written as DNA, the CDR3 is TGTGCCAGCAGCTTCCGACTAGCGGGCTCCGGCACAGATACGCAGTATTTT. Residues: CASSFRLAGSGTDTQYF.

The gene calls are TRBV19 and TRBJ1-1, with 7 bases fitting TRBD1. Looked up from germline, CDR1 is LNHDA and CDR2 is SQIVND (reference sequence). The CDR3 runs 15 residues. V trimming: 4 bases; J trimming: 4 bases; junction bases outside the gene matches: 9. CDR3 bases: TGTGCCAGTAGTAGAGGGGGCAGGAAGGTCACTGAAGCTTTCTTT. Its protein is CASSRGGRKVTEAFF.

The rearrangement links TRBV7-9 to TRBJ2-5; D may correspond to TRBD1 or TRBD2 (6 bases each). V was shortened by 4 bases and J by 9 bases, with 12 bases between the two germline ends. The CDR3 contains 12 residues. Germline V lookup: CDR1 SEHNR, CDR2 FQNEAQ (reference sequence). The CDR3 DNA reads TGTGCCAGCAGCTGGGGGGCCGCCGCCCAGTACTTC. This codes for CASSWGAAAQYF.

The chain recombines TRBV4-3 with TRBJ2-3; tentative D call: TRBD2 (6 bases). Germline V lookup: CDR1 LGHNA, CDR2 YSLEER. Trimming removed 0 bases at V and 5 bases at J, with 15 bases between. The CDR3 loop spans 16 amino acids. The chain's CDR3 is CASSQEGRDRGDTQYF. CDR3 DNA sequence: TGCGCCAGCAGCCAAGAGGGGCGGGATCGAGGAGATACGCAGTATTTT.

About this clonotype: One junction end does not reproduce the germline sequence, and a read error may be involved. The chain employs TRBV7-2 and TRBJ1-2; 7 positions match TRBD1. Germline V gives CDR1 SGHTA, CDR2 FQGNSA. This CDR3 has 16 residues. The CDR3 region is CAGSSQGSTGNYGYTF. The CDR3 DNA reads as TGTGCCGGCAGCTCACAGGGGTCGACGGGCAACTATGGCTACACCTTC.

This clonotype was counted a few times. The chain is built from TRBV7-2 and TRBJ2-7; weak D call: TRBD2 (5 bases). Germline assignment: CDR1 SGHTA and CDR2 FQGNSA. V was cut by 2 bases and J by 6 bases, with 11 bases left in between. The CDR3 length is 13 residues. CDR3 DNA: TGTGCCAGCAGCTTAAGGGAGAAACGCGAGCAGTACTTC. Its translation is CASSLREKREQYF. The full variable domain, in which reference TRBV7-2 and TRBJ2-7 provide the parts outside the CDR3, is GAGVSQSPSNKVTEKGKDVELRCDPISGHTALYWYRQSLGQGLEFLIYFQGNSAPDKSGLPSDRFSAERTGGSVSTLTIQRTQQEDSAVYLCASSLREKREQYFGPGTRLTVT.

This clonotype was recorded a few times. The J gene is TRBJ1-5, the V gene TRBV6-1; no reliable D call. This CDR3 has 17 amino acids. The ends were cut back, 3 bases at V and 2 bases at J, with 17 bases in the middle. Germline V lookup: CDR1 MNHNS, CDR2 SASEGT. CDR3 in amino acids: CASSEPVAGGGNQPQHF. The CDR3 DNA is TGTGCCAGCAGTGAGCCCGTGGCGGGAGGCGGCAATCAGCCCCAGCATTTT.

This clonotype occurred a few times. This chain links TRBV7-9 with TRBJ2-7, with a possible D match to TRBD1 (6 bases). Trimming took 5 bases from V and 9 from J, leaving 20 bases between them. CDR3 length equals 14 residues. CDR1 is SEHNR and CDR2 is FQNEAQ in the germline V gene (reference sequence). CDR3 residues: CASSTPGESRGQYF. Written as DNA, the CDR3 is TGTGCCAGCAGCACCCCAGGGGAGAGCAGGGGGCAGTACTTC.

The chain couples TRBV15 to TRBJ1-3; D uncertain. Trimming removed 0 bases at V and 0 bases at J, with 9 bases between. Germline V CDR1 and CDR2: LNHNV, YYDKDF (reference sequence). CDR3 length equals 16 residues. Here the CDR3 DNA reads TGTGCCACCAGCAGAGATAAGGACCGCTCTGGAAACACCATATATTTT. Translation gives CATSRDKDRSGNTIYF. The entire variable domain, with the rest obtained from reference TRBV15 and TRBJ1-3, is as follows: DAMVIQNPRYQVTQFGKPVTLSCSQTLNHNVMYWYQQKSSQAPKLLFHYYDKDFNNEADTPDNFQSRRPNTSFCFLDIRSPGLGDTAMYLCATSRDKDRSGNTIYFGEGSWLTVV.

This clonotype was seen a few times. This rearrangement joins TRBV2 to TRBJ2-1; 8 nucleotides align to TRBD2. The V gene end was trimmed by 2 bases and the J gene end by 6 bases; junction bases not matched to a gene: 6. The CDR3 loop spans 15 amino acids. The germline V gene encodes CDR1 SNHLY and CDR2 FYNNEI. CDR3 residues: CASSERGGKVNEQFF. CDR3 in DNA: TGTGCCAGCAGTGAACGGGGGGGGAAAGTCAATGAGCAGTTCTTC.

This clonotype occurred a few times. The chain is built from TRBV6-1 and TRBJ1-5; weak D call: TRBD1 (5 bases). From germline, CDR1 is MNHNS and CDR2 SASEGT. The CDR3 has 14 amino acids. V was shortened by 4 bases and J by 4 bases, with 11 bases between the two germline ends. CDR3 coding DNA: TGTGCCAGCAGTGCTACAGGTATTAATCAGCCCCAGCATTTT. Protein: CASSATGINQPQHF.

There are a few counts of this clonotype. This chain connects TRBV10-1 to TRBJ2-2, with TRBD1 matching over 9 bases. Per germline, CDR1 WNHNN and CDR2 SYGVQD (reference sequence). The CDR3 totals 17 residues. The J segment lost 5 bases and the V segment lost 0 bases, leaving 7 bases of the junction unmatched. The CDR3 DNA reads TGCGCCAGCAGTGAGTCGGGGACAGGGAGTGGTACCGGGGAGCTGTTTTTT. Translated: CASSESGTGSGTGELFF.

The CDR3 nucleotides are TGCGCCAGCAGTTTTAGAGGGGTGCGGGCCAAAAACATTCAGTACTTC. Translated: CASSFRGVRAKNIQYF. This chain connects TRBV10-1 to TRBJ2-4, with D possibly called TRBD1 or TRBD2 (5 bases each). The CDR3 consists of 16 residues. Between the trimmed V and J ends, which lost 5 bases and 1 base, there was a span of 15 bases. Germline CDR1 and CDR2: WNHNN and SYGVQD (reference sequence).

This sequence joins TRBV28 and TRBJ1-3; D is uncertain. The CDR3 spans 17 residues. CDR1 is MDHEN, CDR2 SYDVKM, per germline. Trimming cost V 6 bases and J 4 bases, with 22 bases left between them. Here the CDR3 DNA reads TGTGCCAGCAGCTTTTTATCTTTACACTCGGCGGGAAACACCATATATTTT. This sequence encodes CASSFLSLHSAGNTIYF.

This clonotype was seen more than once but under ten times. The V and J genes are TRBV20-1 and TRBJ1-1; a possible D gene is TRBD1 (6 bases). The CDR3 contains 14 residues. CDR1 and CDR2 from the germline V gene are DFQATT and SNEGSKA (reference sequence). The V end lost 2 bases, the J end lost 1 base, and 11 bases lay between the germline ends. CDR3 coding DNA: TGCAGTGCTAGATTGCGGGGGCGGAACACTGAAGCTTTCTTT. Its protein is CSARLRGRNTEAFF.

V is TRBV2 and J is TRBJ2-3; tentatively, D is TRBD1 or TRBD2 (5 bases each). Germline V CDR1 and CDR2: SNHLY, FYNNEI. This CDR3 spans 15 amino acids. V lost 3 bases and J 0 bases, leaving 10 bases between the germline ends. The CDR3 coding sequence is TGTGCCAGCAGTGATGGGGGAGTTAGCACAGATACGCAGTATTTT. As protein: CASSDGGVSTDTQYF.

The CDR3 DNA reads as TGCGCCAGCAGTGAGTCAGGGGGCTACGAGCAGTACTTC. Translating gives CASSESGGYEQYF. The chain links TRBV10-1 to TRBJ2-7; D might be TRBD1 (6 bases). V lost 0 bases to trimming and J lost 3 bases, with 6 bases between them. The germline V gene encodes CDR1 WNHNN and CDR2 SYGVQD (reference sequence). The CDR3 is 13 residues long.

There are a few counts of this clonotype. The chain employs TRBV5-1 and TRBJ1-3; 9 nucleotides line up with TRBD1. Unmatched junction bases numbered 3, after V lost 4 bases and J lost 4 bases. The CDR3 is 14 amino acids. The V gene's germline CDR1 is SGHRS and CDR2 YFSETQ. The CDR3 sequence is CASSGGQGGNTIYF. CDR3 DNA: TGCGCCAGCAGCGGGGGACAGGGAGGAAACACCATATATTTT.

The table lists this clonotype with a few counts. This chain uses TRBV19 with TRBJ2-1; 7 nucleotides line up with TRBD2. The germline gives CDR1 LNHDA, CDR2 SQIVND (reference sequence). This CDR3 region has 16 residues. Trimming at V came to 7 bases and at J to 1 base, leaving 10 bases not matched to a gene. The CDR3 spells CASTPRSGDSYNEQFF. DNA of the CDR3: TGTGCCAGTACCCCGCGGAGCGGGGATTCCTACAATGAGCAGTTCTTC.

The V call is TRBV29-1, the J call TRBJ2-7; 8 bases are shared with TRBD1. The ends lost 4 bases at V and 7 bases at J; junction bases unmatched: 15. CDR1 and CDR2 from the germline V gene are SQVTM and ANQGSEA. This CDR3 comprises 15 residues. The CDR3 protein is CSVGLVIQGAREQYF. For the CDR3, the DNA is TGCAGCGTTGGACTCGTAATTCAGGGGGCGCGGGAGCAGTACTTC.

This clonotype appeared once. The genes are TRBV4-1 and TRBJ2-5, with 7 bases identical to TRBD1. Germline-derived CDR1 and CDR2 are MGHRA and YSYEKL. With 0 bases clipped from V and 1 base from J, the junction kept 5 bases outside the gene matches. The CDR3 contains 16 residues. The CDR3 reads CASSQDTPGGQETQYF. The CDR3 region has the DNA TGCGCCAGCAGCCAAGACACCCCAGGGGGCCAAGAGACCCAGTACTTC.

With respect to this clonotype: One junction end does not reproduce the germline sequence, and a read error may be involved. This chain joins TRBV6-1 and TRBJ2-5; D call uncertain. This CDR3 contains 10 residues. In germline, CDR1 is MNHNS, CDR2 SASEGT. In DNA form, the CDR3 reads TGTGCCAGCAGAGAAGAGACCCAGTACTTC. Translating gives CASREETQYF.